The TCR beta chain under discussion was sequenced for a study of shared clonotypes between healthy human individuals (dated by TCRdb to 2020 to 2021). With regard to the full study: The cohort comprised a couple of women and a few men aged 18 to 49 years. To increase sequencing depth and limit assay-specific biases, different laboratories used diverse techniques to prepare libraries and sequence TCR repertoires. Blood TCR repertoires of a handful of healthy adults were deeply sequenced to estimate repertoire size and the extent of clonotype sharing between individuals. Each donor's leukapheresis produced roughly between roughly 0.85 and 9 billion PBMCs.

A note on this clone: It has no known antigen specificity. The input lacks base qualities; no much larger clone sits a single base away.

Paper-wide results and their limitations: Based on pairwise subsampling, the degree of clonotype sharing among donors was expected to be affected by sequencing depth. Because the study included a small number of donors, the genetic and exposure-history diversity represented was limited. Sampling was restricted to blood, and TCR repertoires in tissue are likely to differ from TCR repertoires in blood.

Healthy HIV-negative adults with no recently reported acute infections or vaccinations were included as donors. Only Caucasian adults living in Nashville, Tennessee, USA were represented among the donors. For unsorted samples, about 90 million PBMCs were counted and genomic DNA was extracted with the QIAamp DNA Blood Mini kit. Blood was collected by leukapheresis, and PBMCs were isolated by Ficoll-Histopaque density gradient centrifugation and then cryopreserved in liquid nitrogen vapor phase. TCR CDR3 regions were amplified from genomic DNA by multiplex PCR using the deep immunoSEQ assay. Genomic DNA extracted from each cell subset was distributed evenly over all wells of several immunoSEQ 96-well plates, and each plate served as one replicate. For unsorted PBMC, each replicate PCR was loaded with about 280 ng genomic DNA, equivalent to around 30,000 T cell genomes. Genomic DNA from unsorted PBMC was sequenced over ten immunoSEQ deep assay plates. Purified libraries were measured with a Qubit 3.0 fluorometer, size-checked on a Bioanalyzer 2100, and measured again with the KAPA Library Quantification kit. A separate single-read 150-cycle Illumina NextSeq 550 flow cell was used to sequence each immunoSEQ 96-well plate. On the study's bioinformatics: Because the immunoSEQ output included only junctional sequences and no quality scores, the filtering could not be the same as the filtering used for full-length reads. Sequences were annotated with PyIR, a Python wrapper for IgBLAST v1.9, using IMGT germline references to assign V/J genes and CDR3. Any read was removed if the V/J assignment was weak (E-value above 1e-6), the CDR3 was missing, or the read contained stop codons, out-of-frame junctions, or ambiguous translated residues. A V3J clonotype was defined by an identical inferred V gene, J gene, and CDR3 amino acid sequence. Percentage overlap between repertoires was calculated by dividing the number of shared unique clonotypes by the size of the smaller repertoire. RTK rarefaction, the Chao1 estimator, and Recon v2.1 estimates of unobserved clonotypes were used to assess repertoire richness. Sourced from immuneACCESS, this table was stored by TCRdb with only in-frame sequences that have V and J called. A share of the clones is absent; for the studies checked, an unresolved V gene accounts for under half, and the remainder has no known explanation. V and J calls and clone size are given by that table; D and trimming were obtained from the DNA. Here the sample has over 400,000 clones; more than 65% occur a single time. Approximately 12% of the sample lies in the top ten.

CDR1 WSHSY and CDR2 SAAADI are derived from the germline V gene. The CDR3 measures 14 amino acids from cysteine to phenylalanine. The CDR3 DNA has 42 bases and is translated from base 1. Cut back by 5 bases and 4 bases, the V and J ends lie 12 bases apart. The sequence was collected from a woman between 35 and 50 years old in good health. Some clones in this sample may be carry-over from other donors' samples. The specimen was PBMCs. Here the chain combines TRBV10-2 and TRBJ1-3; the best D guess is TRBD1, with 5 bases matching. The CDR3 is CASSLSGYGNTIYF. In nucleotide form, the sequence is TGCGCCAGCAGTCTGTCAGGGTACGGAAACACCATATATTTT.